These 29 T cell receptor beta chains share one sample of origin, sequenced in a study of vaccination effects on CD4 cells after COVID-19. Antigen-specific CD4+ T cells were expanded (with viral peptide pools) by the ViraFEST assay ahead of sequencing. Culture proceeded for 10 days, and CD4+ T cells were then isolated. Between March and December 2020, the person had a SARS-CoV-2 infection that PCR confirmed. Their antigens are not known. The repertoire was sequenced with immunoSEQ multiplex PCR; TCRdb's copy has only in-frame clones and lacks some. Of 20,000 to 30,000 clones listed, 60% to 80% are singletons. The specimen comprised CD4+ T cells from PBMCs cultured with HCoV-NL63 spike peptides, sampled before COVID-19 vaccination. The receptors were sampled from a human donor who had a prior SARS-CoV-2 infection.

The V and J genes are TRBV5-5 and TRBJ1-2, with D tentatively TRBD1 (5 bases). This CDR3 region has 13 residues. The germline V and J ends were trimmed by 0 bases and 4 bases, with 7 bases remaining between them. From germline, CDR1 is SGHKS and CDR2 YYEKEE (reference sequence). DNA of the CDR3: TGTGCCAGCAGCTTGGGGGGGTCCTATGGCTACACCTTC. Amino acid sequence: CASSLGGSYGYTF.

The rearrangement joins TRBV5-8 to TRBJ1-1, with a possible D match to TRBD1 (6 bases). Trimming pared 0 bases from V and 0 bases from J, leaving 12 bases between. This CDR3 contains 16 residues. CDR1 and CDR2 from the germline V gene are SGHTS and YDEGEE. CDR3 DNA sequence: TGTGCCAGCAGCTTGGAGACAGGACTAATGAACACTGAAGCTTTCTTT. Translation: CASSLETGLMNTEAFF.

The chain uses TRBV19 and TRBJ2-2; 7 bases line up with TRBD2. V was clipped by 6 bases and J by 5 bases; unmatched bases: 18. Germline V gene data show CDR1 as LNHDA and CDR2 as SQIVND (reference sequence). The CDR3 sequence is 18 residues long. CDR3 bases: TGTGCCAGTAGCCGGCGCAGCGGGGCCTATAATCCTACCGGGGAGCTGTTTTTT. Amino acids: CASSRRSGAYNPTGELFF. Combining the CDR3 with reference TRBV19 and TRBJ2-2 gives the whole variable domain DGGITQSPKYLFRKEGQNVTLSCEQNLNHDAMYWYRQDPGQGLRLIYYSQIVNDFQKGDIAEGYSVSREKKESFPLTVTSAQKNPTAFYLCASSRRSGAYNPTGELFFGEGSRLTVL.

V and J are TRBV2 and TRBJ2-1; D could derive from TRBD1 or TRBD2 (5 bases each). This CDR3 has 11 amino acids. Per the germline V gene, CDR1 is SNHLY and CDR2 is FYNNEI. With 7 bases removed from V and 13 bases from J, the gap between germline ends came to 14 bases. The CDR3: CASTTGRRQFF. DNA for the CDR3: TGTGCCAGCACCACGGGGCGGCGCCAGTTCTTC.

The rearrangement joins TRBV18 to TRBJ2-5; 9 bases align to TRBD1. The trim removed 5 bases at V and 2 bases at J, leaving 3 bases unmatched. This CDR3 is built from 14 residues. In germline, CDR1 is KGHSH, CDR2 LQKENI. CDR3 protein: CASSSGQGQETQYF. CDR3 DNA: TGTGCCAGCTCATCGGGACAGGGACAAGAGACCCAGTACTTC.

The CDR3 here is CASRLDRWHGYTF. The CDR3 region has the DNA TGTGCCAGCAGACTTGACAGGTGGCATGGCTACACCTTC. The V gene is TRBV6-5, the J gene TRBJ1-2; D possibly corresponds to TRBD1 (6 bases). Deletions cut 6 bases from V and 6 bases from J, with 14 bases between. Germline lookup yields CDR1 MNHEY and CDR2 SVGAGI. This CDR3 region has 13 residues.

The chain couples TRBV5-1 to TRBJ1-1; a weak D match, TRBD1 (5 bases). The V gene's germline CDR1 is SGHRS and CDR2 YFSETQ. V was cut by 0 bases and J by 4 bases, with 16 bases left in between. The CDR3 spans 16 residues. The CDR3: CASSLGVARGSTEAFF. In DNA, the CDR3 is TGCGCCAGCAGCTTGGGGGTGGCCCGGGGGAGCACTGAAGCTTTCTTT.

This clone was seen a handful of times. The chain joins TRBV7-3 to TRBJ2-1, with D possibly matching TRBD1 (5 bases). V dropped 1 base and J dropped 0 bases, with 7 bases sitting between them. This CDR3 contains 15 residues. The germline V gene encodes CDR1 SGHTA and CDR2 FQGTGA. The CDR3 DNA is TGTGCCAGCAGCTTAAGGGGCCTCTCCTACAATGAGCAGTTCTTC. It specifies CASSLRGLSYNEQFF.

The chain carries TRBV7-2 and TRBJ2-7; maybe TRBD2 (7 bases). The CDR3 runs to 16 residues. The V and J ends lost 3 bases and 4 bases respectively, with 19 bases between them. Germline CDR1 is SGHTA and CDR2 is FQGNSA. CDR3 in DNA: TGTGCCAGCAGCTTTAACTCCCACGGGGGGCGTTACGAGCAGTACTTC. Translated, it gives CASSFNSHGGRYEQYF. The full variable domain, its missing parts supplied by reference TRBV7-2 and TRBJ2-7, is GAGVSQSPSNKVTEKGKDVELRCDPISGHTALYWYRQSLGQGLEFLIYFQGNSAPDKSGLPSDRFSAERTGGSVSTLTIQRTQQEDSAVYLCASSFNSHGGRYEQYFGPGTRLTVT.

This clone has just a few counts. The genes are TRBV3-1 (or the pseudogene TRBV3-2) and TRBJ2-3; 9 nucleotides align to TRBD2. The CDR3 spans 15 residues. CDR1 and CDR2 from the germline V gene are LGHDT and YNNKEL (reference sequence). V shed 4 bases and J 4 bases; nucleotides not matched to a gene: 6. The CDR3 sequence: CASSRLAGNADTQYF. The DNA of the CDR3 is TGTGCCAGCAGCCGCCTAGCGGGGAACGCAGATACGCAGTATTTT.

The CDR3 DNA follows: TGTGCCACCAGCAGAGGGCCTGAAACAGGGAAATGGAATGAAGCTTTCTTT. Amino acid sequence: CATSRGPETGKWNEAFF. V is TRBV15 and J is TRBJ1-1, with D maybe TRBD1 (6 bases). This CDR3 has 17 residues. The V gene's germline CDR1 is LNHNV and CDR2 YYDKDF (reference sequence). Trimming shortened V by 1 base and J by 7 bases, and 22 bases separated the two germline ends.

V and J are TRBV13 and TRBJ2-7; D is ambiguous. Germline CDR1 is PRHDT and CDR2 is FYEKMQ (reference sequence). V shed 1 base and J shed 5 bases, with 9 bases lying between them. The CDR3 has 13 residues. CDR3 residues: CASSLELGHEQYF. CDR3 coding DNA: TGTGCCAGCAGCTTAGAACTGGGCCACGAGCAGTACTTC.

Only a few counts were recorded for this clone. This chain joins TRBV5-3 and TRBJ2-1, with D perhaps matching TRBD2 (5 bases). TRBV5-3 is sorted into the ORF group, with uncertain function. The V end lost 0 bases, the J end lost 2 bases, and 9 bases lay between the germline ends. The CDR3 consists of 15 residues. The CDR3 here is CARSLAVGAYNEQFF. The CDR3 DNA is TGTGCCAGAAGCTTGGCGGTCGGGGCCTACAATGAGCAGTTCTTC.

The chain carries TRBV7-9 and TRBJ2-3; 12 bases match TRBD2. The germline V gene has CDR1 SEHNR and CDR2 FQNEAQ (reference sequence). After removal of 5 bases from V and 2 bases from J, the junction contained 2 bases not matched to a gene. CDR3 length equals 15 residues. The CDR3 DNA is TGTGCCAGCAGCCCTAGCGGGAGGGACACAGATACGCAGTATTTT. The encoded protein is CASSPSGRDTDTQYF.

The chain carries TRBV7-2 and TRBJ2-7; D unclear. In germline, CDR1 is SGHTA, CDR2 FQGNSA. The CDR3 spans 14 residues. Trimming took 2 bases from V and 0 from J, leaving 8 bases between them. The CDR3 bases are TGTGCCAGCAGCTTATACGGAAGCTCCTACGAGCAGTACTTC. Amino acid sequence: CASSLYGSSYEQYF.

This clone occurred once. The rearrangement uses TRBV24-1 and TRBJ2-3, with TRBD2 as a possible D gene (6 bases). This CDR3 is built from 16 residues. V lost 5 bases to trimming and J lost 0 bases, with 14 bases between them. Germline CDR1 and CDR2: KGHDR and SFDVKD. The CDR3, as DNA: TGTGCCACCAGTGCGGGTCGGGGGTCTAGCACAGATACGCAGTATTTT. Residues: CATSAGRGSSTDTQYF.

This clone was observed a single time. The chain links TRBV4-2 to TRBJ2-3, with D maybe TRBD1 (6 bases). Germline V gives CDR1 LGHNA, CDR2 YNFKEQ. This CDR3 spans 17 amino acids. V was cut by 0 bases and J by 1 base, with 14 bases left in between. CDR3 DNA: TGTGCCAGCAGCCAAGATCTGGGACAATGGGGCACAGATACGCAGTATTTT. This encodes CASSQDLGQWGTDTQYF.

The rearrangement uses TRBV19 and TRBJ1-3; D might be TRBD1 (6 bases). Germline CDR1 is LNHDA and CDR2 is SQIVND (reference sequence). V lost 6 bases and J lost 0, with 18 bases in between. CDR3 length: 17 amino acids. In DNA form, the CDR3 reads TGTGCCAGTAGCCCAGGGGCGGTCAGATCCTCTGGAAACACCATATATTTT. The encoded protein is CASSPGAVRSSGNTIYF.

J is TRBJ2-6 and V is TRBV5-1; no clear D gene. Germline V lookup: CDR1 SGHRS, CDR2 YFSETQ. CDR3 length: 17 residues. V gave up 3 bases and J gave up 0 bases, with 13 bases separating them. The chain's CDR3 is CASSSLNTDSGANVLTF. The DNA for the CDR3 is TGCGCCAGCAGCTCCCTTAACACCGACTCTGGGGCCAACGTCCTGACTTTC.

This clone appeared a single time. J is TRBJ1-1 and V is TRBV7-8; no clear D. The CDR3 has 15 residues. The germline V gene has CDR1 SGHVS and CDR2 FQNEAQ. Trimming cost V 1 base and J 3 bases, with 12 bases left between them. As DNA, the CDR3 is TGTGCCAGCAGCTTAGGGCCGGATCGGGACACTGAAGCTTTCTTT. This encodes CASSLGPDRDTEAFF.

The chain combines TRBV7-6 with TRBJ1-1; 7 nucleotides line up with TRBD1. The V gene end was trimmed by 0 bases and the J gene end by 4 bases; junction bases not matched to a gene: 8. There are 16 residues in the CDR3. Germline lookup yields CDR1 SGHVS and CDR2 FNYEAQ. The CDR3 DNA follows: TGTGCCAGCAGCTTAGCAGGCGGGCAGGGGGTCACTGAAGCTTTCTTT. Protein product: CASSLAGGQGVTEAFF.

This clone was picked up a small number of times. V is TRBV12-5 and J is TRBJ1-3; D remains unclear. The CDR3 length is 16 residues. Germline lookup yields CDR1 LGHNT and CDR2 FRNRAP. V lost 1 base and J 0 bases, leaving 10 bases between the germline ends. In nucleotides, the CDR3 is TGTGCTAGTGGTTTGGGGACTCCCTCCTCTGGAAACACCATATATTTT. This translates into CASGLGTPSSGNTIYF.

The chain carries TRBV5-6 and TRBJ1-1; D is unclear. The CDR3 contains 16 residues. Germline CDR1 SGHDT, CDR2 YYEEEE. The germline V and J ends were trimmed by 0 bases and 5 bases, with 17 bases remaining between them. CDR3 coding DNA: TGTGCCAGCAGCTTGGTTTCCGGAACGTTGGGGACTGAAGCTTTCTTT. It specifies CASSLVSGTLGTEAFF.

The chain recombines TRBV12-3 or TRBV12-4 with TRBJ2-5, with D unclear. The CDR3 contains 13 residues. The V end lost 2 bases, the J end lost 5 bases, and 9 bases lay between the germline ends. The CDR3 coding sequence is TGTGCCAGCAGTTTAATGGGTTCGGAGACCCAGTACTTC. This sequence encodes CASSLMGSETQYF.

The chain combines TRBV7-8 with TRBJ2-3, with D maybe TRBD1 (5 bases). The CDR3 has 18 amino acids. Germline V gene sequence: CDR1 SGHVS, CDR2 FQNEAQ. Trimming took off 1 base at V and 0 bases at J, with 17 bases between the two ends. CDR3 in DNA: TGTGCCAGCAGCTTAGGACGATATAGGGGCCAGAGCACAGATACGCAGTATTTT. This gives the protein CASSLGRYRGQSTDTQYF.

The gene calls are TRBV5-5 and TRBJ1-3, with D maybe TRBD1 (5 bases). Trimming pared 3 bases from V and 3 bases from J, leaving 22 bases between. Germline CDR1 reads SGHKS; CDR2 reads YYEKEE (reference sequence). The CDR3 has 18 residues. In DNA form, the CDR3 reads TGTGCCAGCAGCTCGGGGCAGGGTTCGCGCGGTTATGGAAACACCATATATTTT. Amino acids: CASSSGQGSRGYGNTIYF.

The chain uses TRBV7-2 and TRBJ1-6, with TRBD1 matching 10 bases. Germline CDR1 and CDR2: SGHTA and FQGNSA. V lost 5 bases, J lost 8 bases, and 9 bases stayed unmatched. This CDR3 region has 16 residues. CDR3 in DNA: TGTGCCAGCAGCCCCGCCGGGACAGGGGTGGATTCACCCCTCCACTTT. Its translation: CASSPAGTGVDSPLHF.

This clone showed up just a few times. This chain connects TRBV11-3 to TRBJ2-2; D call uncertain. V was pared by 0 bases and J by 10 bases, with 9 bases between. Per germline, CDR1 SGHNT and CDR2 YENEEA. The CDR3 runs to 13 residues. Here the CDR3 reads CASSLDGWEELFF. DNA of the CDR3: TGTGCCAGCAGCTTAGATGGGTGGGAGGAGCTGTTTTTT.

CDR3 coding DNA: TGCGCCAGCAGCCAAGATCAGGTCTCTGGGGCCAACGTCCTGACTTTC. This encodes CASSQDQVSGANVLTF. The chain employs TRBV4-3 and TRBJ2-6; no definite D call. The CDR3 is 16 residues long. The germline CDR1 and CDR2 sequences are LGHNA and YSLEER. With 0 bases removed from V and 0 bases from J, the gap between germline ends came to 6 bases.